Below are 14 T cell receptor beta chains sequenced from a single sample in a study of blood T cell repertoires in COVID-19. Produced via immunoSEQ multiplex PCR; TCRdb's table is partial and in-frame only. The table has 80,000 or so clones, approximately 86% seen once. The sequencing sample was made of peripheral blood. These receptors all come from a human donor in a cohort sampled during active COVID-19.

This clone was observed a handful of times. This chain links TRBV2 with TRBJ2-1; D might be TRBD1 (8 bases). Trimming left V 6 bases short and J 9 bases short, with 18 bases between. CDR3 length: 14 residues. CDR1 is SNHLY and CDR2 is FYNNEI in the germline V gene. The CDR3 here is CASRNRGGNAEQFF. The DNA for the CDR3 is TGTGCCAGCAGAAACAGGGGGGGCAACGCTGAGCAGTTCTTC.

The rearrangement joins TRBV15 to TRBJ2-7; 7 bases align to TRBD1. The CDR3 runs 12 residues. V was pared by 5 bases and J by 3 bases, with 1 base of the junction left unmatched. CDR1 is LNHNV and CDR2 is YYDKDF in the germline V gene (reference sequence). CDR3 nucleotides: TGTGCCACCAGCCGGGACAGCTACGAGCAGTACTTC. Protein: CATSRDSYEQYF.

The rearrangement joins TRBV28 to TRBJ1-2; 8 bases are a match to TRBD1. The V gene's germline CDR1 is MDHEN and CDR2 SYDVKM. The length of the CDR3 is 16 residues. The junction had 8 bases not matched to a gene; V was cut back by 5 bases and J by 0 bases. The DNA for the CDR3 is TGTGCCAGCAGTCCCCCTGGGACAGGATCTAACTATGGCTACACCTTC. It encodes CASSPPGTGSNYGYTF.

V gene TRBV27 combines with J gene TRBJ1-1, with 7 bases identical to TRBD1. This CDR3 spans 17 amino acids. V shed 4 bases, J shed 1 base, and the junction held 12 bases outside the gene matches. Germline V lookup: CDR1 MNHEY, CDR2 SMNVEV (reference sequence). This chain's CDR3 is CASSSRYGTAQNTEAFF. CDR3 nucleotide sequence: TGTGCCAGCAGTTCCCGGTACGGGACAGCTCAGAACACTGAAGCTTTCTTT.

This chain connects TRBV7-2 to TRBJ1-5; D possibly corresponds to TRBD1 (6 bases). Germline V gene data show CDR1 as SGHTA and CDR2 as FQGNSA. The V and J ends lost 3 bases and 0 bases respectively, with 9 bases between them. The CDR3 runs 15 residues. For the CDR3, the DNA is TGTGCCAGCAGCTTTTACAGGGATAGCAATCAGCCCCAGCATTTT. Translating gives CASSFYRDSNQPQHF.

The V call is TRBV27, the J call TRBJ1-1, with 10 bases matching TRBD1. Trimming removed 3 bases from V and 5 bases from J; junction bases left unmatched: 3. The CDR3 extends over 14 amino acids. In germline, CDR1 is MNHEY, CDR2 SMNVEV (reference sequence). CDR3 loop: CASSFRTGGTEAFF. In DNA, the CDR3 is TGTGCCAGCAGTTTTAGGACAGGGGGGACTGAAGCTTTCTTT.

This clone was recorded only once. The gene calls are TRBV4-3 and TRBJ1-1, with 7 bases aligning to TRBD1. The germline CDR1 and CDR2 sequences are LGHNA and YSLEER. V was clipped by 0 bases and J by 1 base; unmatched bases: 5. CDR3 length equals 16 residues. Here the CDR3 reads CASSQDYRGENTEAFF. For the CDR3, the DNA is TGCGCCAGCAGCCAAGACTACAGGGGTGAGAACACTGAAGCTTTCTTT.

This clone was detected once. The chain recombines TRBV20-1 with TRBJ2-3; D is undetermined. Trimming took off 6 bases at V and 6 bases at J, with 10 bases between the two ends. The CDR3 is made up of 11 amino acids. CDR1 is DFQATT and CDR2 is SNEGSKA in the germline V gene (reference sequence). The CDR3 loop is CSAPSRDTQYF. The CDR3, as DNA: TGCAGTGCCCCCTCACGGGATACGCAGTATTTT.

V gene TRBV7-3 combines with J gene TRBJ2-3; 7 nucleotides match TRBD1. Unmatched junction bases numbered 15, after V lost 6 bases and J lost 3 bases. Germline V gene data show CDR1 as SGHTA and CDR2 as FQGTGA. CDR3 length equals 17 residues. The CDR3 region is CASRPRGQRSGTDTQYF. The CDR3, as DNA: TGTGCCAGCAGACCTAGGGGGCAAAGGAGTGGGACAGATACGCAGTATTTT. Full variable domain (missing parts from reference TRBV7-3 and TRBJ2-3): GAGVSQTPSNKVTEKGKYVELRCDPISGHTALYWYRQSLGQGPEFLIYFQGTGAADDSGLPNDRFFAVRPEGSVSTLKIQRTERGDSAVYLCASRPRGQRSGTDTQYFGPGTRLTVL.

The J gene is TRBJ1-4, the V gene TRBV6-1; D is ambiguous. Trimming removed 2 bases at V and 5 bases at J, with 18 bases between. The germline CDR1 and CDR2 sequences are MNHNS and SASEGT. The CDR3 is 17 amino acids. The CDR3 loop reads CASSERRNRPKNEKLFF. The CDR3 DNA follows: TGTGCCAGCAGTGAAAGGAGAAACCGACCCAAAAATGAAAAACTGTTTTTT.

Here the CDR3 DNA reads TGTGCCTGGAGTGGGGGGGTCTACAATGAGCAGTTCTTC. It specifies CAWSGGVYNEQFF. The rearrangement uses TRBV30 and TRBJ2-1, with D possibly matching TRBD2 (6 bases). The ends were cut back, 1 base at V and 3 bases at J, with 7 bases in the middle. Germline assignment: CDR1 GTSNPN and CDR2 SVGIG (reference sequence). The CDR3 runs 13 residues.

In this sample, this clone turned up a few times. This chain links TRBV29-1 with TRBJ2-7, with a tentative D call TRBD1 (5 bases). Deletions cut 6 bases from V and 3 bases from J, with 9 bases between. Looked up from germline, CDR1 is SQVTM and CDR2 is ANQGSEA. The CDR3 has 11 amino acids. The CDR3 bases are TGCAGCGTCATCAGGGACTACGAGCAGTACTTC. Amino acids: CSVIRDYEQYF.

The CDR3 coding sequence is TGTGCCAGTAGTTTTAGGACAGGGGAGTCCTACGAGCAGTACTTC. As protein: CASSFRTGESYEQYF. J is TRBJ2-7 and V is TRBV19; the match to TRBD1 covers 9 bases. The length of the CDR3 is 15 residues. The germline CDR1 and CDR2 sequences are LNHDA and SQIVND (reference sequence). Trimming cost V 5 bases and J 1 base; bases outside gene matches: 6.

The chain joins TRBV11-3 to TRBJ2-7; 8 bases match TRBD1. The V gene end was trimmed by 3 bases and the J gene end by 3 bases; junction bases not matched to a gene: 4. Germline lookup yields CDR1 SGHNT and CDR2 YENEEA. The CDR3 runs to 14 residues. CDR3 protein: CASSLPGQDYEQYF. CDR3 DNA sequence: TGTGCCAGCAGCTTGCCGGGACAGGACTACGAGCAGTACTTC.